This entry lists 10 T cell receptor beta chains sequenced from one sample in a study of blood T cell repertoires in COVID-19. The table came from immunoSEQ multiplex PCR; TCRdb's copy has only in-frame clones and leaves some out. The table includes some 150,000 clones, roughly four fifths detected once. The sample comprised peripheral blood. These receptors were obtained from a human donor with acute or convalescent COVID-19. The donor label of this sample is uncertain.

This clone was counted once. The CDR3 loop reads CASSQALYNYGYTF. The CDR3 coding sequence is TGTGCCAGCAGCCAAGCCCTGTATAACTATGGCTACACCTTC. The genes are TRBV4-2 and TRBJ1-2; no firm D call. The CDR3 covers 14 residues. Germline CDR1 and CDR2: LGHNA and YNFKEQ. Trimming removed 1 base at V and 1 base at J, with 7 bases between.

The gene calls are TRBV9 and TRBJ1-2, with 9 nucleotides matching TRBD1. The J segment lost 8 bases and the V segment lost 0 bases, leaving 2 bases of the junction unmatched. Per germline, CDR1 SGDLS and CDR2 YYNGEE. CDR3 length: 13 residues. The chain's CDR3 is CASSVGTGEGYTF. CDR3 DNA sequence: TGTGCCAGCAGCGTAGGGACAGGGGAGGGCTACACCTTC. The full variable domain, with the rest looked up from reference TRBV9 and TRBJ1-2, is DSGVTQTPKHLITATGQRVTLRCSPRSGDLSVYWYQQSLDQGLQFLIQYYNGEERAKGNILERFSAQQFPDLHSELNLSSLELGDSALYFCASSVGTGEGYTFGSGTRLTVV.

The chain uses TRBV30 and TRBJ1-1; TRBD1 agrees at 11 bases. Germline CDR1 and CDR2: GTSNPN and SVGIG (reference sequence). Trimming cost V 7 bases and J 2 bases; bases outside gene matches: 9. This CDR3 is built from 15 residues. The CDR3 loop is CALDRGRGANTEAFF. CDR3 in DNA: TGTGCCTTGGACAGGGGGCGGGGGGCTAACACTGAAGCTTTCTTT. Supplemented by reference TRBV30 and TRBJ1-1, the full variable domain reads SQTIHQWPATLVQPVGSPLSLECTVEGTSNPNLYWYRQAAGRGLQLLFYSVGIGQISSEVPQNLSASRPQDRQFILSSKKLLLSDSGFYLCALDRGRGANTEAFFGQGTRLTVV.

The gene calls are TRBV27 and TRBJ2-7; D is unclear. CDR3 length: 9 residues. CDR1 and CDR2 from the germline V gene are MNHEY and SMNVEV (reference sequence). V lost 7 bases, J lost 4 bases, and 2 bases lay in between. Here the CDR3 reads CASIYEQYF. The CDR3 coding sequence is TGTGCCAGCATATACGAGCAGTACTTC.

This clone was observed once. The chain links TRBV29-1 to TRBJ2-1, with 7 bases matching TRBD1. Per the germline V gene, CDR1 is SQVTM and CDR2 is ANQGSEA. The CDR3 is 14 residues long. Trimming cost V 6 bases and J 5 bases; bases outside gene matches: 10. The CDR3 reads CSVGEGQWHNEQFF. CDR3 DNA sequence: TGCAGCGTGGGCGAGGGACAGTGGCACAATGAGCAGTTCTTC.

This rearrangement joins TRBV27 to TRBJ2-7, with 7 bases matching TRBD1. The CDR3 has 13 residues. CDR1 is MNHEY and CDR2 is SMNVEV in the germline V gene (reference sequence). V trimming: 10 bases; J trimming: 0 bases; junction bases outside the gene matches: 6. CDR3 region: CATVGQNSYEQYF. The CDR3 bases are TGTGCCACCGTGGGACAGAACTCCTACGAGCAGTACTTC.

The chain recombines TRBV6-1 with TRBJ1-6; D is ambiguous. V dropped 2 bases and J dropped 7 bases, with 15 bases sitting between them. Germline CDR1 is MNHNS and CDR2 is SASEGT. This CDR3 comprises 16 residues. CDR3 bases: TGTGCCAGCAGTGAAATCGTCATGGCCCCAAATTCACCCCTCCACTTT. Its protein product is CASSEIVMAPNSPLHF.

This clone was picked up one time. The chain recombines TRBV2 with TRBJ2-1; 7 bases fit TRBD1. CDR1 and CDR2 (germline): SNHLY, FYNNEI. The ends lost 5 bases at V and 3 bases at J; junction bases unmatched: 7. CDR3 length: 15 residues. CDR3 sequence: CASSSLGTVYNEQFF. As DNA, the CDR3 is TGTGCCAGCAGTTCCCTCGGGACAGTCTACAATGAGCAGTTCTTC.

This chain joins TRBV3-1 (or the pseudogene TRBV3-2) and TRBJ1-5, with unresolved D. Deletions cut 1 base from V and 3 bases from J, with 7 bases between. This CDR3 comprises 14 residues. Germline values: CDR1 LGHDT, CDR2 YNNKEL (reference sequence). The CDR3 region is CASSQGTYNQPQHF. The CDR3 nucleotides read TGTGCCAGCAGCCAAGGCACCTACAATCAGCCCCAGCATTTT.

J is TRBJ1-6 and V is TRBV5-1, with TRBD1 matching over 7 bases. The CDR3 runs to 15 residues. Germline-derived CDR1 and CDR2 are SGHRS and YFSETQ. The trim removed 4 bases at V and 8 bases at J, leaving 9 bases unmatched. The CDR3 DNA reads TGCGCCAGCAGCATCCGACAGGGCAGGGATTCACCCCTCCACTTT. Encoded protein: CASSIRQGRDSPLHF.